The next 28 T cell receptor beta chains were all read from a single sample in a study of graft-versus-host responses after intestinal transplantation. These receptors lack a known antigen. The method was immunoSEQ multiplex PCR; TCRdb's version includes in-frame clones alone and lacks a portion of them. The sample lists over 55,000 clones; about 80% were seen once. The specimen was unstimulated CD4+ T cells sorted from spleen or lymph node cells, collected before transplant. The source of these receptors is a human donor who was the organ donor for an intestinal transplant.

CDR3 region: CAISETTGRTGNTIYF. The CDR3 DNA reads as TGTGCCATCAGTGAGACGACAGGGCGGACTGGAAACACCATATATTTT. V and J are TRBV10-3 and TRBJ1-3; 7 bases are shared with TRBD1. The germline CDR1 and CDR2 sequences are ENHRY and SYGVKD. J gave up 2 bases and V 2 bases, and 6 bases lay outside the gene matches. There are 16 residues in the CDR3.

The chain uses TRBV6-6 and TRBJ2-2; 7 bases are shared with TRBD2. V trimming: 6 bases; J trimming: 2 bases; junction bases outside the gene matches: 6. From germline, CDR1 is MNHNY and CDR2 SVGAGI (reference sequence). The CDR3 spans 15 residues. CDR3 in DNA: TGTGCCAGCAGGACCGGGACTAAAAACACCGGGGAGCTGTTTTTT. Translation gives CASRTGTKNTGELFF.

This clone was seen more than once but under ten times. The chain employs TRBV6-1 and TRBJ2-3; 8 nucleotides line up with TRBD2. The CDR3 has 15 residues. The V gene end was trimmed by 6 bases and the J gene end by 2 bases; junction bases not matched to a gene: 7. Germline CDR1 MNHNS, CDR2 SASEGT. The CDR3 DNA follows: TGTGCCAGCAGCGGAAGTAGCGGGACCACAGATACGCAGTATTTT. Its translation: CASSGSSGTTDTQYF.

The chain uses TRBV27 and TRBJ1-2; 12 nucleotides align to TRBD1. Germline V CDR1 and CDR2: MNHEY, SMNVEV (reference sequence). The V gene end was trimmed by 4 bases and the J gene end by 8 bases; junction bases not matched to a gene: 8. This CDR3 region has 15 residues. The CDR3 DNA sequence: TGTGCCAGCAGTTCACCGGGACAGGGGGCGCGGGGCTACACCTTC. Translation gives CASSSPGQGARGYTF.

The chain couples TRBV7-8 to TRBJ1-5; the match to TRBD1 covers 8 bases. The CDR3 has 15 amino acids. Germline V lookup: CDR1 SGHVS, CDR2 FQNEAQ. V lost 4 bases, J lost 1 base, and 3 bases stayed unmatched. The chain's CDR3 is CASSSQGASNQPQHF. CDR3 in DNA: TGTGCCAGCAGCTCCCAGGGGGCGAGCAATCAGCCCCAGCATTTT.

This clone was seen just once. The chain carries TRBV19 and TRBJ2-2; 9 bases agree with TRBD1. The CDR3 contains 17 residues. V was pared by 2 bases and J by 6 bases, with 10 bases of the junction left unmatched. Germline CDR1 and CDR2: LNHDA and SQIVND (reference sequence). CDR3 sequence (DNA): TGTGCCAGTAGTATATTCCTGGGACAGGGTTCGGCCGGGGAGCTGTTTTTT. Translating gives CASSIFLGQGSAGELFF.

V is TRBV27 and J is TRBJ2-3, with 10 bases matching TRBD2. The CDR3 consists of 18 residues. Germline V CDR1 and CDR2: MNHEY, SMNVEV (reference sequence). V lost 3 bases and J lost 4; bases outside the gene matches: 13. The CDR3 DNA follows: TGTGCCAGCAGTTTGGGTCTAGCGGGGGCCGCCGTCCCAGATACGCAGTATTTT. Amino acids: CASSLGLAGAAVPDTQYF.

The chain combines TRBV27 with TRBJ1-1; D is perhaps TRBD1 (5 bases). There are 14 residues in the CDR3. The V gene lost 6 bases and the J gene lost 3 bases, with 14 bases spanning the gap. CDR1 and CDR2 (germline): MNHEY, SMNVEV (reference sequence). CDR3 loop: CASRDPQVYTEAFF. The DNA for the CDR3 is TGTGCCAGCAGGGACCCACAGGTTTACACTGAAGCTTTCTTT.

This sequence joins TRBV6-6 and TRBJ2-2; 12 nucleotides line up with TRBD2. The germline V gene has CDR1 MNHNY and CDR2 SVGAGI (reference sequence). Trimming at V came to 2 bases and at J to 5 bases, leaving 0 bases not matched to a gene. The CDR3 totals 15 residues. The CDR3 bases are TGTGCCAGCAGTTACACTAGCGGGGGGACCGGGGAGCTGTTTTTT. It codes for CASSYTSGGTGELFF.

The V call is TRBV7-9, the J call TRBJ1-2; 7 positions match TRBD1. The CDR3 covers 12 residues. Germline CDR1 SEHNR, CDR2 FQNEAQ (reference sequence). The J segment lost 6 bases and the V segment lost 6 bases, leaving 4 bases of the junction unmatched. The CDR3 loop is CASRNTGDGYTF. The CDR3 DNA reads TGTGCCAGCAGAAATACAGGGGATGGCTACACCTTC.

This chain uses TRBV20-1 with TRBJ1-1; D is uncertain. Trimming removed 6 bases at V and 5 bases at J, with 10 bases between. The length of the CDR3 is 11 residues. Per germline, CDR1 DFQATT and CDR2 SNEGSKA (reference sequence). The CDR3 is CSALVVTEAFF. CDR3 sequence (DNA): TGCAGTGCCCTTGTAGTAACTGAAGCTTTCTTT.

This sequence joins TRBV14 and TRBJ1-6; no firm D call. The ends were cut back, 3 bases at V and 7 bases at J, with 16 bases in the middle. Per germline, CDR1 SGHDN and CDR2 FVKESK. This CDR3 comprises 16 residues. This CDR3 reads CASSQQVPRANSPLHF. The CDR3, as DNA: TGTGCCAGCAGCCAGCAGGTCCCGAGGGCAAATTCACCCCTCCACTTT. Full variable domain (rest looked up from reference TRBV14 and TRBJ1-6): EAGVTQFPSHSVIEKGQTVTLRCDPISGHDNLYWYRRVMGKEIKFLLHFVKESKQDESGMPNNRFLAERTGGTYSTLKVQPAELEDSGVYFCASSQQVPRANSPLHFGNGTRLTVT.

V usage is TRBV6-5 and J usage is TRBJ2-1; 7 bases fit TRBD1. The V and J ends lost 5 bases and 5 bases, in that order; junction bases with no gene match: 9. The CDR3 contains 15 residues. Germline V gives CDR1 MNHEY, CDR2 SVGAGI. The CDR3 region has the DNA TGTGCCAGCAGTCCACGGACAGGTATCCACAATGAGCAGTTCTTC. Translating gives CASSPRTGIHNEQFF.

This clone was counted once. The V call is TRBV5-3, the J call TRBJ2-7; D is unclear. TRBV5-3 is known as an ORF, though its function is uncertain. This CDR3 spans 16 amino acids. V was pared by 4 bases and J by 2 bases, with 19 bases between. Here the CDR3 DNA reads TGTGCCAGAAGCCGGATAGAGTTGACAATGCCCTACGAGCAGTACGTC. Its protein product is CARSRIELTMPYEQYV.

This clone was recorded only once. The chain links TRBV27 to TRBJ1-4, with 11 bases fitting TRBD1. CDR1 MNHEY and CDR2 SMNVEV come from the germline V gene (reference sequence). The J segment lost 7 bases and the V segment lost 4 bases, leaving 5 bases of the junction unmatched. The CDR3 runs to 15 residues. CDR3 nucleotide sequence: TGTGCCAGCAGTTCCCTGGACAGGGGGCTTGAAAAACTGTTTTTT. Its translation is CASSSLDRGLEKLFF.

This sequence joins TRBV6-1 and TRBJ1-1, with a weak D call TRBD1 (5 bases). Germline V gene lookup returns CDR1 MNHNS and CDR2 SASEGT. Trimming removed 7 bases from V and 1 base from J, with 13 bases in between. The CDR3 totals 14 residues. In DNA, the CDR3 is TGTGCCAGCAACCGGGGGGGAGGGAACACTGAAGCTTTCTTT. It specifies CASNRGGGNTEAFF.

The gene calls are TRBV7-2 and TRBJ2-3; 11 positions agree with TRBD2. There are 15 residues in the CDR3. CDR1 and CDR2 from the germline V gene are SGHTA and FQGNSA. Trimming removed 7 bases from V and 4 bases from J; junction bases left unmatched: 7. CDR3 in DNA: TGTGCCAGCAACAGACTAGCGGGGTACGCAGATACGCAGTATTTT. Its protein product is CASNRLAGYADTQYF.

The rearrangement links TRBV5-1 to TRBJ2-1; TRBD1 matches 10 bases. In germline, CDR1 is SGHRS, CDR2 YFSETQ. The CDR3 sequence is 17 residues long. J gave up 9 bases and V 0 bases, and 12 bases lay outside the gene matches. The CDR3 DNA sequence: TGCGCCAGCAGCTTGGCCCGTTTGGGACAGGGGAATACTGAGCAGTTCTTC. Its translation: CASSLARLGQGNTEQFF.

Here the CDR3 DNA reads TGTGCCAGCAGCACCACAGGGTTCACAGATACGCAGTATTTT. It yields the protein CASSTTGFTDTQYF. The rearrangement joins TRBV5-8 to TRBJ2-3; a possible D gene is TRBD1 (6 bases). Germline V gene sequence: CDR1 SGHTS, CDR2 YDEGEE. CDR3 length equals 14 residues. The V end was cut by 4 bases, the J end by 2 bases, with 11 bases between.

The chain links TRBV6-4 to TRBJ1-4; 7 nucleotides align to TRBD1. Germline CDR1 reads MRHNA; CDR2 reads SNTAGT. V gave up 2 bases and J gave up 8 bases; unmatched junction bases: 8. The CDR3 extends over 15 amino acids. CDR3 protein: CASSDPGQCEEKLFF. The CDR3 coding sequence is TGTGCCAGCAGTGACCCGGGACAGTGTGAAGAAAAACTGTTTTTT.

Comments on this clone: Its ends do not fully match the called genes, so a read error is possible. The V call is TRBV7-7, the J call TRBJ1-1, with D uncertain. The CDR3 has 13 amino acids. CDR1 and CDR2 from the germline V gene are SSHAT and FNYEAQ (reference sequence). The CDR3 sequence is CASSLAAGTEAFF. CDR3 DNA sequence: TGTGCTAGCAGCCTGGCTGCGGGCACTGAAGCTTTCTTT.

The chain links TRBV5-8 to TRBJ2-7; D is possibly TRBD1 (5 bases). The ends were cut back, 2 bases at V and 6 bases at J, with 9 bases in the middle. The CDR3 contains 12 residues. Germline CDR1 reads SGHTS; CDR2 reads YDEGEE. CDR3 nucleotide sequence: TGTGCCAGCAGCTTTTCTAGGGGCGAGCAGTACGTC. It translates to CASSFSRGEQYV.

J is TRBJ1-5 and V is TRBV7-8; 8 bases are shared with TRBD1. The V segment lost 2 bases and the J segment 1 base; nucleotides outside the gene matches: 1. The germline V gene has CDR1 SGHVS and CDR2 FQNEAQ. This CDR3 region has 15 residues. The CDR3 sequence: CASSLRTGSNQPQHF. In DNA, the CDR3 is TGTGCCAGCAGCTTACGGACAGGGAGCAATCAGCCCCAGCATTTT.

This clone was recorded only once. The gene calls are TRBV7-2 and TRBJ1-4; 9 bases map to TRBD1. Germline loops: CDR1 SGHTA, CDR2 FQGNSA. This CDR3 contains 15 residues. V lost 4 bases and J lost 3; bases outside the gene matches: 3. CDR3 amino acids: CASSSDRGANEKLFF. The CDR3 DNA follows: TGTGCCAGCAGCTCAGACAGGGGGGCTAATGAAAAACTGTTTTTT.

The V call is TRBV28, the J call TRBJ2-3; TRBD2 matches at 10 bases. Germline-derived CDR1 and CDR2 are MDHEN and SYDVKM. V lost 7 bases, J lost 5 bases, and 9 bases stayed unmatched. CDR3 size: 15 residues. DNA of the CDR3: TGTGCCAGCACCCTAGCGGGGGCGGTCTTAGATACGCAGTATTTT. It yields the protein CASTLAGAVLDTQYF. The full variable domain, rest sourced from reference TRBV28 and TRBJ2-3, is DVKVTQSSRYLVKRTGEKVFLECVQDMDHENMFWYRQDPGLGLRLIYFSYDVKMKEKGDIPEGYSVSREKKERFSLILESASTNQTSMYLCASTLAGAVLDTQYFGPGTRLTVL.

About this clone itself: The identical CDR3 is also encoded by other nucleotide sequences in the sample. The chain combines TRBV5-4 with TRBJ1-2, with D maybe TRBD1 (5 bases). Trimming left V 4 bases short and J 8 bases short, with 15 bases between. This CDR3 spans 13 amino acids. CDR1 is SGHNT and CDR2 is YYREEE in the germline V gene (reference sequence). CDR3 sequence reads: CASSPPGGYGYTF. For the CDR3, the DNA is TGTGCCAGCAGCCCGCCGGGGGGATACGGCTACACCTTC.

This chain uses TRBV30 with TRBJ1-2; D possibly corresponds to TRBD1 (5 bases). Looked up from germline, CDR1 is GTSNPN and CDR2 is SVGIG (reference sequence). The CDR3 extends over 13 amino acids. Trimming shortened V by 0 bases and J by 8 bases, and 13 bases separated the two germline ends. CDR3: CAWSVQVRVGYTF. The DNA of the CDR3 is TGTGCCTGGAGTGTACAAGTCAGGGTCGGCTACACCTTC. Looking up the rest from reference TRBV30 and TRBJ1-2 gives the full variable domain: SQTIHQWPATLVQPVGSPLSLECTVEGTSNPNLYWYRQAAGRGLQLLFYSVGIGQISSEVPQNLSASRPQDRQFILSSKKLLLSDSGFYLCAWSVQVRVGYTFGSGTRLTVV.

This chain uses TRBV29-1 with TRBJ2-3; 7 bases line up with TRBD1. The CDR3 totals 14 residues. CDR1 is SQVTM and CDR2 is ANQGSEA in the germline V gene. The junction had 8 bases not matched to a gene; V was cut back by 4 bases and J by 4 bases. As DNA, the CDR3 is TGCAGCGTTGGCCCCGGGACAGCCTCAGATACGCAGTATTTT. Protein sequence: CSVGPGTASDTQYF.